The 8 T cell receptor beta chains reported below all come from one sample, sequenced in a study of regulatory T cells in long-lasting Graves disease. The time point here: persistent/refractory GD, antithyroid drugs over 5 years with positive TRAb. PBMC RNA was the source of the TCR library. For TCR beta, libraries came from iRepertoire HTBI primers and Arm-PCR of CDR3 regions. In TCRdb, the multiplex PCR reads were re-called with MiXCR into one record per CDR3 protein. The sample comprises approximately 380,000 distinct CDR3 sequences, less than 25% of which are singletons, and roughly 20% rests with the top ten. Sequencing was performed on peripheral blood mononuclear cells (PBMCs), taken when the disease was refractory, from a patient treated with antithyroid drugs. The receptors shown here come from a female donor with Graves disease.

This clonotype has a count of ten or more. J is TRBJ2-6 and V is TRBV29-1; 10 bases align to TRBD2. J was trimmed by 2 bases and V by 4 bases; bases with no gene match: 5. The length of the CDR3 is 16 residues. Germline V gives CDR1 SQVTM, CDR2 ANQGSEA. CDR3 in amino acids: CSVGQAGGTGANVLTF. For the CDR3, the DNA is TGCAGCGTTGGGCAAGCGGGAGGGACTGGGGCCAACGTCCTGACTTTC.

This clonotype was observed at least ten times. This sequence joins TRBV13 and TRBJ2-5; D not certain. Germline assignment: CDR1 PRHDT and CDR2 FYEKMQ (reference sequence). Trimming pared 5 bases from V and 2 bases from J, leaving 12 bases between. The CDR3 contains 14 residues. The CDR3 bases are TGTGCCAGCAGCGAATCTTCCGGTCAAGAGACCCAGTACTTC. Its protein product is CASSESSGQETQYF.

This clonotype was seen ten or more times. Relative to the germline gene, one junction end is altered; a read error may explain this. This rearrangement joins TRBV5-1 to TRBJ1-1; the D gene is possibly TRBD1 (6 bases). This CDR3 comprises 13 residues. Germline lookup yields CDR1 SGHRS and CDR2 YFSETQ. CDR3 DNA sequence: TGTGCCAGCAGCTTAATGGGGGCCACTGAAGCTTTCTTT. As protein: CASSLMGATEAFF.

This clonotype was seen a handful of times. DNA for the CDR3: TGTGCCAGCAGTATTTACGGGTTGAACTATGGCTACACCTTC. Amino acids: CASSIYGLNYGYTF. V and J are TRBV6-2 or TRBV6-3 and TRBJ1-2; no firm D call. This CDR3 is 14 amino acids long. Trimming took off 5 bases at V and 2 bases at J, with 12 bases between the two ends. Germline V gene data show CDR1 as MNHEY and CDR2 as SVGEGT.

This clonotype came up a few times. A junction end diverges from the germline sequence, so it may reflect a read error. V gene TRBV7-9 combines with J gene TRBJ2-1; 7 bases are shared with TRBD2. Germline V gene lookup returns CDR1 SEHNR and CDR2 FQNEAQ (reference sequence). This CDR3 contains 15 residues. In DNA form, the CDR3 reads TGTGCCAGCAGCAAAACTAGCGAAGATTACAATGAGCGGTTCTTC. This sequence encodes CASSKTSEDYNERFF.

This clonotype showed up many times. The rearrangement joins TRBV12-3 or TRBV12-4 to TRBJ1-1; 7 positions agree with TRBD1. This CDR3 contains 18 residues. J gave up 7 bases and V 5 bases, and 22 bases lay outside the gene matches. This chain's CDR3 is CASSLGQAKRVVPNEAFF. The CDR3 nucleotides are TGTGCCAGCAGTCTTGGACAGGCGAAAAGGGTGGTTCCGAATGAAGCTTTCTTT.

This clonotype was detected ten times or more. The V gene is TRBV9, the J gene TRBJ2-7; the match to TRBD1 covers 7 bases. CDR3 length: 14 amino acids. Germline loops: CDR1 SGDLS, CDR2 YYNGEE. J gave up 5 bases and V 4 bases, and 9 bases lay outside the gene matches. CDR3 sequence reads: CASSSRDSLDEQYF. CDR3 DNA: TGTGCCAGCAGCTCCCGGGACAGTCTGGACGAGCAGTACTTC.

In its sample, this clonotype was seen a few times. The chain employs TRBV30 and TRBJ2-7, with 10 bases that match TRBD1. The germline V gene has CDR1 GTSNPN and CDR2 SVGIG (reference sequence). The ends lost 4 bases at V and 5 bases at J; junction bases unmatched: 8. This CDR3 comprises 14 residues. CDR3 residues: CAWTGTGVGDEQYF. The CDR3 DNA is TGTGCCTGGACCGGGACAGGGGTTGGCGACGAGCAGTACTTC.